This TCR beta chain was captured in a study of cytomegalovirus exposure and HLA in healthy donors. General study points: Accounts indicate the classifier identified cytomegalovirus status with strong specificity and sensitivity. Several of the most significant clusters were apparently associated with common viral pathogens in a later analysis. Analyzed later, most CMV-associated TCR beta chains appeared HLA-restricted. Association of a missense DCLRE1C variant with TCR beta V- and J-gene trimming was reported in a later analysis.

PCR involved 60 Vbeta and 13 Jbeta primers. Here immunoSEQ multiplex PCR was the method, and the copy in TCRdb shows in-frame clones only, minus some. The sample contains 55,000 to 80,000 clones, roughly 78% of which appear only once. In regard to this clone: Its antigen is undetermined.

V shed 5 bases, J shed 5 bases, and the junction held 5 bases outside the gene matches. The CDR3 is 15 amino acids. Germline CDR1 and CDR2: ENHRY and SYGVKD. Sequences were obtained from PBMCs. This rearrangement joins TRBV10-3 to TRBJ2-2, with 10 bases that match TRBD2. The source is a man aged 35-49 years in good health and CMV-seronegative. This CDR3 is CAISSLAGETGELFF. The CDR3 nucleotides are TGTGCCATCAGTTCTCTAGCGGGGGAGACCGGGGAGCTGTTTTTT.